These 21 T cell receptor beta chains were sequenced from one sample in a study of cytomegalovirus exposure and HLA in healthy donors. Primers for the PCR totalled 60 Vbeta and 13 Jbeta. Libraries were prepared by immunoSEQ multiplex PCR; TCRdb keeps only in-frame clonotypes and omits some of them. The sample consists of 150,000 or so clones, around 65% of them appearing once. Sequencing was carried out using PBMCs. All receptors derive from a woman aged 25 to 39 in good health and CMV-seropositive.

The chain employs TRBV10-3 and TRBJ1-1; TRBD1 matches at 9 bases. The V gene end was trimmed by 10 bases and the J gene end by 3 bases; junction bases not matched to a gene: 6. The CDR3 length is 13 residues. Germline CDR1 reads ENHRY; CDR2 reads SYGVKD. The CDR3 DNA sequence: TGTGCCACAGTCCGGGACAGGGACACTGAAGCTTTCTTT. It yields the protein CATVRDRDTEAFF.

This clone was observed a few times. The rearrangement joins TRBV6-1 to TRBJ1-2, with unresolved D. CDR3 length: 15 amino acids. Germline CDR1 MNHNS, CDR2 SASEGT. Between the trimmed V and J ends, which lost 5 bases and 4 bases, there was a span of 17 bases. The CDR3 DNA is TGTGCCAGCAGTCCTGAGGTGACTAATATCTATGGCTACACCTTC. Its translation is CASSPEVTNIYGYTF.

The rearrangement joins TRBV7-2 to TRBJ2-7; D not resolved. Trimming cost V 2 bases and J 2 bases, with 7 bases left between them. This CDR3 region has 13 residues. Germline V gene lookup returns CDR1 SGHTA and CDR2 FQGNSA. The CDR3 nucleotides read TGTGCCAGCAGCTTATCCTCTCCCTACGAGCAGTACTTC. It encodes CASSLSSPYEQYF.

The CDR3 DNA sequence: TGTGCCAGCAGCCCCATAGGGGAGGGCGAGCAGTACTTC. Its protein is CASSPIGEGEQYF. V is TRBV6-5 and J is TRBJ2-7; 7 nucleotides match TRBD2. The CDR3 runs 13 residues. V was pared by 6 bases and J by 6 bases, with 8 bases of the junction left unmatched. Germline CDR1 is MNHEY and CDR2 is SVGAGI.

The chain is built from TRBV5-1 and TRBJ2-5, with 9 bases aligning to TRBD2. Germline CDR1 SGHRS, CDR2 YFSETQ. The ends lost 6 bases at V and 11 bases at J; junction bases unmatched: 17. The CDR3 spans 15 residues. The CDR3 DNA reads TGCGCCAGCACCCTGGGGCTGACTAGCGGAACTGAGCAGTACTTC. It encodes CASTLGLTSGTEQYF.

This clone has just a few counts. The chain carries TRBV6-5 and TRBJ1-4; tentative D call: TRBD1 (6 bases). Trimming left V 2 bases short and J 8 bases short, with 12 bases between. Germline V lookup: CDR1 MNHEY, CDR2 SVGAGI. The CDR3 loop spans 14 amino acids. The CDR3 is CASSYEATGEKLFF. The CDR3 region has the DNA TGTGCCAGCAGTTACGAGGCCACAGGGGAAAAACTGTTTTTT.

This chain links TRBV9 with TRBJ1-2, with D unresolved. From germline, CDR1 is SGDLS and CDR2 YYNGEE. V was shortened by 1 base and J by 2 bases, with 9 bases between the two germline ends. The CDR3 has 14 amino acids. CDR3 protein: CASSVNSGNYGYTF. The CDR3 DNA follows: TGTGCCAGCAGCGTAAATTCAGGAAACTATGGCTACACCTTC.

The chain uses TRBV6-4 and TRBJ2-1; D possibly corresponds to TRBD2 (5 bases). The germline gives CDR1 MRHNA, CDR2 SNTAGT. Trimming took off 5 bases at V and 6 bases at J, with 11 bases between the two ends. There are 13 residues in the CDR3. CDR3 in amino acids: CASSLESGNEQFF. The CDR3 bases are TGTGCCAGCAGTTTAGAAAGCGGCAATGAGCAGTTCTTC.

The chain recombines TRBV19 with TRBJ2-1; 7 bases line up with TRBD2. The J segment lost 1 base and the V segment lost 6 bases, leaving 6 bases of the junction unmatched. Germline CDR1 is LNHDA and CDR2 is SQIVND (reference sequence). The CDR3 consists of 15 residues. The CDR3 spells CASSFSGASYNEQFF. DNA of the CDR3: TGTGCCAGTAGCTTCAGCGGGGCATCCTACAATGAGCAGTTCTTC.

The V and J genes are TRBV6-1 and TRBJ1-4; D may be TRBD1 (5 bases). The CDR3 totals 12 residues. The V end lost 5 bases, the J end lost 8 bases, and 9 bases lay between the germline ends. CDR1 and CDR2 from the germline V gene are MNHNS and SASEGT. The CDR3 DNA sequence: TGTGCCAGCAGTCAAAACAGGGAAAAACTGTTTTTT. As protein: CASSQNREKLFF.

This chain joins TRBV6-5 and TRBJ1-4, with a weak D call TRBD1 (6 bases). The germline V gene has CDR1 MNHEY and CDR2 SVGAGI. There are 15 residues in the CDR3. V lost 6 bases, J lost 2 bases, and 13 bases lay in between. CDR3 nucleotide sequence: TGTGCCAGCAGCCAGTCAGGGGCGACTAATGAAAAACTGTTTTTT. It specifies CASSQSGATNEKLFF.

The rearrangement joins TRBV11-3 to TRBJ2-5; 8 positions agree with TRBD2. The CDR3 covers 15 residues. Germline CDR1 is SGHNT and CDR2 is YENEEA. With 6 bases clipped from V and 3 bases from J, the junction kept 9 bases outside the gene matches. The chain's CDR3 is CASSHWTSSEETQYF. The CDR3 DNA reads TGTGCCAGCAGTCACTGGACTAGCAGCGAAGAGACCCAGTACTTC. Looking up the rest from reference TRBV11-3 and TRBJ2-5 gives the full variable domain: EAGVVQSPRYKIIEKKQPVAFWCNPISGHNTLYWYLQNLGQGPELLIRYENEEAVDDSQLPKDRFSAERLKGVDSTLKIQPAELGDSAVYLCASSHWTSSEETQYFGPGTRLLVL.

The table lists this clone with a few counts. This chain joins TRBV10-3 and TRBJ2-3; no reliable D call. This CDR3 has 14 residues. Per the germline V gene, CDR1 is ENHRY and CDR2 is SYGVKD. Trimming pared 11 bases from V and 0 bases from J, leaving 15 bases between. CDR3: CAFKGAFSTDTQYF. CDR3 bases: TGTGCCTTCAAAGGAGCGTTTAGCACAGATACGCAGTATTTT.

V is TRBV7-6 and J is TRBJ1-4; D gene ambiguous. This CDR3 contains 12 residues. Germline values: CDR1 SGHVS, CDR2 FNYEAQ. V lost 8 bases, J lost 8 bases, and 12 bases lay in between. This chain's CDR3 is CASARAGEKLFF. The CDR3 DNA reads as TGTGCCAGCGCAAGAGCGGGCGAAAAACTGTTTTTT.

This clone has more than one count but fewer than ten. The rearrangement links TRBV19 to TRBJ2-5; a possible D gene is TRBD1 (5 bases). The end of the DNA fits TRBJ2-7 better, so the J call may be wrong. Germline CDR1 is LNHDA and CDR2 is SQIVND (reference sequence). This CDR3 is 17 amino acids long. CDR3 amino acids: CASSTSVNTDSSYEQYF. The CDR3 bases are TGTGCCAGTAGTACCTCCGTGAACACAGACAGCTCCTACGAGCAGTACTTC.

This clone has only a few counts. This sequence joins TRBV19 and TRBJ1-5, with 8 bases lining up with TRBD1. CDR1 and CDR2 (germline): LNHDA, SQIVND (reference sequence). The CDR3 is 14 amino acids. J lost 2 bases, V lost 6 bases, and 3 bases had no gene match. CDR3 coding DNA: TGTGCCAGTAGCAGACAGGGGCGCAATCAGCCCCAGCATTTT. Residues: CASSRQGRNQPQHF.

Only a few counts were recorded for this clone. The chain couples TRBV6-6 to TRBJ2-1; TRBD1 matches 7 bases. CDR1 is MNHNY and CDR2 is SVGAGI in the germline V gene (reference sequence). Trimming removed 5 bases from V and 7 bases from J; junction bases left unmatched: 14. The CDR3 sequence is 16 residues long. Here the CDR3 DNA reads TGTGCCAGCAGTCGACACCGGGACAGTAAAATGAATGAGCAGTTCTTC. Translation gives CASSRHRDSKMNEQFF.

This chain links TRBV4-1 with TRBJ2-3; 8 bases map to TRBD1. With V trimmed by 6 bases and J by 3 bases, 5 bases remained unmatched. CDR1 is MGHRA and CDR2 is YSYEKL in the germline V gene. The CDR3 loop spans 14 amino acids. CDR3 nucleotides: TGCGCCAGCAGGAGACAGGGGTGGACAGATACGCAGTATTTT. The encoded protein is CASRRQGWTDTQYF.

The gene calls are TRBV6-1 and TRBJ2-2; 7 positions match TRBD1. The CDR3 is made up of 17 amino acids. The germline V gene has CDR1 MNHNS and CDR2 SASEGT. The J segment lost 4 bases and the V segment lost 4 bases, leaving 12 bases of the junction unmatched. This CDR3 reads CASSVRGGRGLTGELFF. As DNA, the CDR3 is TGTGCCAGCAGTGTAAGAGGGGGAAGGGGGCTCACCGGGGAGCTGTTTTTT.

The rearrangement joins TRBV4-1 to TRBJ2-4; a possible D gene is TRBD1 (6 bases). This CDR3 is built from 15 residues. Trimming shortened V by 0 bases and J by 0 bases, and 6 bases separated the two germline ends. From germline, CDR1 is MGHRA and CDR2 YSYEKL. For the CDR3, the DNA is TGCGCCAGCAGCCAAGAGGGACAAGCCAAAAACATTCAGTACTTC. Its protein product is CASSQEGQAKNIQYF.

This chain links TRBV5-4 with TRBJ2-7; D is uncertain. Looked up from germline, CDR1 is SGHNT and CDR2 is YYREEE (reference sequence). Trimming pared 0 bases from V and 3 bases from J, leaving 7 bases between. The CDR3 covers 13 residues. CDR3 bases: TGTGCCAGCAGCTTGGTGCAGAACTACGAGCAGTACTTC. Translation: CASSLVQNYEQYF.